The subject of this entry is one T cell receptor (beta chain). This clone's antigen is unknown. Base qualities are not provided; no much larger clone lies one nucleotide away. There are 15 amino acids in the CDR3, from cysteine to phenylalanine inclusive. The only DNA kept is the CDR3, 45 bases in frame from the first base. From a lookup of the germline V gene, CDR1 and CDR2 are SGDLS and YYNGEE. From V the trimming removes 6 bases and from J it removes 5 bases, while the gene matches leave 12 bases of the junction unaccounted for. This specimen comes from a study of post-analysis software for immune sequencing data (dated by TCRdb to 2013 to 2016). With regard to the full study: Disease courses on record covered relapsing-remitting, secondary progressive and progressive-relapsing multiple sclerosis, though some patients had no subtype annotation. The patient repertoires were compared against about 10 previously published healthy control repertoires obtained from donors aged about 6 to 26 years. A subset of samples was prepared in parallel using single-end sample barcoding, then pooled and co-amplified after Illumina adapter ligation.

To demonstrate the VDJtools post-analysis software, the study profiled TCR beta repertoires from the peripheral blood of about 13 young patients with multiple sclerosis. The patients with multiple sclerosis were children and adolescents between about 6 and 16 years of age. The library relied on PCR. Sequenced using an Illumina HiSeq 2500. To reduce PCR and sequencing biases, unique molecular identifiers were built into the TCR beta cDNA libraries. Per 1 to 10 million input T cells, roughly 500,000 cDNA molecules were obtained, such that each molecule approximated one T cell. The patient libraries were prepared and sequenced with the same protocol used for the earlier healthy control dataset. Samples belonging to the same batch were prepared together, multiplexed and sequenced on a shared HiSeq lane. The authors processed their data as follows. Raw barcoded reads were processed with MIGEC, and single-read molecular identifier groups were discarded before consensus assembly and CDR3 extraction. Clonotype tables were post-analysed with VDJtools, normalizing diversity by down-sampling all datasets to the smallest sample size. Repertoire overlap clustering matched CDR3 amino acid but not nucleotide sequences to correct batch-related cross-sample contamination. TCRdb cleaned the public reads at Q25 with fastp, built clones with MiXCR and kept in-frame beta chains. Entries that share a CDR3 protein sequence are merged under the most common genes and DNA. TCRdb's processing, not the authors', yielded these V and J calls. The sample has over 250,000 distinct CDR3 sequences on record, 36% of them singletons. The ten largest clones add up to approximately 4.6% of the sample.

Paper-wide results and their limitations: Patients showed significantly higher frequencies than controls for about five TRBV segments, among them TRBV5-6, TRBV5-1 and TRBV20-1. The control group was slightly older than the multiple sclerosis patient group. Direct clustering with F measure revealed strong co-clustering of samples prepared in the same batch, which led to a batch-effect correction. Multiple sclerosis patients had significantly lower normalized Chao1 diversity than controls, a result that suggests substantial peripheral T-cell clonal expansion.

The receptor chain draws on TRBV9 and TRBJ2-5; 8 junctional bases match TRBD2. The source is a girl aged 10-17 years with multiple sclerosis. The sequencing sample was made of blood. The nucleotides are TGTGCCAGCAACCAAGCGGGAGATTCCGGGGAGACCCAGTACTTC. Its translation is CASNQAGDSGETQYF.